This T cell receptor (beta chain) is drawn from a study of shared clonotypes between healthy human individuals. Overall study findings and caveats: Clonotype sharing among donors likely depends on sequencing depth.

Produced via immunoSEQ multiplex PCR; TCRdb's table is partial and in-frame only. The table lists roughly 2 million clones, almost 96% of them singletons. In the case of this clone: Its antigen is unknown. Germline is not matched at one junction end, which may reflect a read error.

Sequenced sample: naive CD4+ T cells sorted from blood. Specified subset: CD45RA+ positively selected. The origin of this receptor is a man aged 18 to 29 in good health.

The CDR3: CASRESTGYTGELFF. The CDR3 DNA is TGTGCCAGCAGGGAATCGACAGGGTACACCGGGGAGCTGTTTTTT. The chain employs TRBV25-1 and TRBJ2-2, with TRBD1 matching over 7 bases. Germline V gives CDR1 MGHDK, CDR2 SYGVNS. This CDR3 has 15 residues.